This entry describes one TCR beta chain. The data were taken from a study of blood T cell repertoires in COVID-19. About the study: Samples representing acute and convalescent COVID-19 were sourced from the United States, Italy and Spain.

Produced via immunoSEQ multiplex PCR; TCRdb's table is partial and in-frame only. The table lists roughly 190,000 clones, about 70% of them singletons. V lost 3 bases to trimming and J lost 5 bases, with 7 bases between them. From germline, CDR1 is LNHDA and CDR2 SQIVND (reference sequence). This CDR3 is 13 amino acids long. The source material was peripheral blood. The receptor was isolated from a woman aged 50 to 60 with active or convalescent COVID-19. This chain connects TRBV19 to TRBJ2-2; D gene unclear. CDR3 residues: CASSISTTGELFF. For the CDR3, the DNA is TGTGCCAGTAGTATCTCGACAACCGGGGAGCTGTTTTTT.